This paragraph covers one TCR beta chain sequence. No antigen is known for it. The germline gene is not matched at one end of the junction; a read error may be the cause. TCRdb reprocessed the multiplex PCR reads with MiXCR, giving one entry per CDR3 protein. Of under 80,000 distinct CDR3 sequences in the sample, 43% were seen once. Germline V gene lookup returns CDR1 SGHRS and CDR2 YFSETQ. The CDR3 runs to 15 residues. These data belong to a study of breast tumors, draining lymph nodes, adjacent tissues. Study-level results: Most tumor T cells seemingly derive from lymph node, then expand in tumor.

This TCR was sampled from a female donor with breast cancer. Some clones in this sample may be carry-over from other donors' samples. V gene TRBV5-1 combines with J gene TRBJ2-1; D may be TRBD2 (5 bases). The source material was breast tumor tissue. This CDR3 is CASRMTGSSYNERFF. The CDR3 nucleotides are TGCGCCAGCAGGATGACGGGGAGCTCCTACAATGAGCGGTTCTTC.